Given below is one T cell receptor beta chain in context. No antigen is known for it. No much larger clone is present one base from it, and per-base qualities are unavailable. This specimen comes from a study of control samples from healthy donors and cancer patients (dated by TCRdb to between 2020 and 2021). Trimming takes 1 base from V and 7 bases from J, and the germline ends sit 1 base apart. CDR1 and CDR2 (MDHEN, SYDVKM) derive from the germline V gene. Its CDR3 holds 11 amino acids, cysteine through phenylalanine. Just CDR3 DNA is preserved here, 33 bases in frame from base 1. Libraries were built with the immunoSEQ multiplex PCR assay. Sourced from immuneACCESS, this table was stored by TCRdb with only in-frame sequences that have V and J called. A share of the clones is absent; for the studies checked, an unresolved V gene accounts for under half, and the remainder has no known explanation. In all, the sample holds fewer than 25,000 clones, and 88% of those were seen once. About 9% of the sample is in the top ten clones.

The origin of this receptor is a woman aged 55-70 years with head and neck cancer. Source material: PBMCs. Recombination connected TRBV28 to TRBJ1-4; the D gene lacks a confident call. Here the CDR3 is given as CASSLSEKLFF. The DNA is as follows: TGTGCCAGCAGTTTATCTGAAAAACTGTTTTTT.